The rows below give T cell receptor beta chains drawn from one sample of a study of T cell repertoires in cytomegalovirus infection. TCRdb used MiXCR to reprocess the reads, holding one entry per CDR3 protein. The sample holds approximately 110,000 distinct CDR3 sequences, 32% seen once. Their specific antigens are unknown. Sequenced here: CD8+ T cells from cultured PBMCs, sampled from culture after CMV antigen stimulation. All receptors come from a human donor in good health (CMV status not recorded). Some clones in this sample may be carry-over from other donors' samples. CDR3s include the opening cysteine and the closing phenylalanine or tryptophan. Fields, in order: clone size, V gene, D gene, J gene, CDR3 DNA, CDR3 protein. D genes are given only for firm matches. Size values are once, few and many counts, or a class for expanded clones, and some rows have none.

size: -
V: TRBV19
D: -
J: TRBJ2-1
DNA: TGTGCCAGTGGAAGCGGCTTTCAGTTCTTC
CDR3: CASGSGFQFF

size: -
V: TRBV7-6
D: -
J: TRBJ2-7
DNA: TGTGCCAGCAGCCAAAGCGAAGAGGGAGAGCAGTACTTC
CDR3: CASSQSEEGEQYF

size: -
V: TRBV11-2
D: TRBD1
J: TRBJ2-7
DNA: TGTGCCAGCGGGATTACGGCGACAGGGATGTACGAGCAGTACTTC
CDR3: CASGITATGMYEQYF

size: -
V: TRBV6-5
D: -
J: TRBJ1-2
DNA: TGTGCCAGCAGTTACGCCATAGCCTGGACAGCCAACTATGGCTACACCTTC
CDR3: CASSYAIAWTANYGYTF

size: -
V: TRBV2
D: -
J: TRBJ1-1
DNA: TGTGCCAGCAGGAACAGGATTGAAGCTTTCTTT
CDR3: CASRNRIEAFF

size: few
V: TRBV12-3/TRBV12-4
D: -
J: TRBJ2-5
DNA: TGTGCCAGCAGTTTATCTCTTAGGGCAGAGACCCAGTACTTC
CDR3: CASSLSLRAETQYF

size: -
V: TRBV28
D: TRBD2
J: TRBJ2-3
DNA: TGTGCCAGCAGTCTACTAACTAGCGGGGGGCAATTCCTAAACACAGATACGCAGTATTTT
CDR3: CASSLLTSGGQFLNTDTQYF

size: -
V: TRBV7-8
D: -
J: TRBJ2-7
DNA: TGTGCCAGCAGCTTAGAGCGTTCCTACGAGCAGTACTTC
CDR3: CASSLERSYEQYF

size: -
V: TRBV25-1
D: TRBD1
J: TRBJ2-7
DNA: TGTGCCAGCAGTCCCCAAAACAGGGGGTCCTACGAGCAGTACTTC
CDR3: CASSPQNRGSYEQYF

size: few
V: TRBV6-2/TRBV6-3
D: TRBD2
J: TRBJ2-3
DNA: TGTGCCAGCAGTTACTCACCAGCGGGACCCACAGATACGCAGTATTTT
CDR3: CASSYSPAGPTDTQYF

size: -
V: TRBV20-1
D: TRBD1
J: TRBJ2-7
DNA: TGCAGTGCTAGGACTACAGGGGCCTACGAGCAGTACTTC
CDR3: CSARTTGAYEQYF

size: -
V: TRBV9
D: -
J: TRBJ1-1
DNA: TGTGCCAGCAGAGCCGGGACAAACGCTGAAGCTTTCTTT
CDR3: CASRAGTNAEAFF

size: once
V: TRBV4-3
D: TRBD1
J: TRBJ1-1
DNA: TGCGCCAGCAGCCAAGTCCCGGGACAGGTGACGAACACTGAAGCTTTCTTT
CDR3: CASSQVPGQVTNTEAFF

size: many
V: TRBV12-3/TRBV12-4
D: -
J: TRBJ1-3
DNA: TGTGCCAGCAGTATAGCCCTCGGAGGAAACACCATATATTTT
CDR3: CASSIALGGNTIYF

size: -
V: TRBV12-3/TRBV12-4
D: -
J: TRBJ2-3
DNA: TGTGCCAGCAGTTTGATGACAGATACGCAGTATTTT
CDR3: CASSLMTDTQYF

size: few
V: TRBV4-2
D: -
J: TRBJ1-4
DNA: TGTGCCAGCAGCCAAGGCAGGGTTGGGGAAAAACTGTTTTTT
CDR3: CASSQGRVGEKLFF

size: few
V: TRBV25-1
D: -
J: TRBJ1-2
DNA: TGTGCCAGCAGTGAATATTTTGCAGTTGGTAACTTTAACTATGGCTACACCTTC
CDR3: CASSEYFAVGNFNYGYTF

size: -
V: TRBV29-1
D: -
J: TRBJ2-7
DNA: TGCAGCGTTGAAACCAGGACAACCTACGAGCAGTACTTC
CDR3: CSVETRTTYEQYF

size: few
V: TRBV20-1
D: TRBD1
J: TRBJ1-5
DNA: TGCAGTGCTAGAATGGGACAGCTCAATCAGCCCCAGCATTTT
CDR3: CSARMGQLNQPQHF

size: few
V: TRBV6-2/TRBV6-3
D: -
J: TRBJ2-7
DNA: TGTGCCAGCAGTTACCCTAGACTGGGACGGACATACGAGCAGTACTTC
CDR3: CASSYPRLGRTYEQYF

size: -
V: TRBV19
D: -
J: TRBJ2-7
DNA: TGTGCCAGTAGTATAGGACACCAATCCTACGAGCAGTACTTC
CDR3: CASSIGHQSYEQYF

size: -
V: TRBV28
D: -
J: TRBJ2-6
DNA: TGTGCCAGCAGTTTCGGCGAGAGCTCTGGGGCCAACGTCCTGACTTTC
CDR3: CASSFGESSGANVLTF

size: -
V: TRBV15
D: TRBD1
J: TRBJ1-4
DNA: TGTGCCACCAGCAGTTCGCACCGGGACAGGGGGGAAAAACTGTTTTTT
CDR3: CATSSSHRDRGEKLFF